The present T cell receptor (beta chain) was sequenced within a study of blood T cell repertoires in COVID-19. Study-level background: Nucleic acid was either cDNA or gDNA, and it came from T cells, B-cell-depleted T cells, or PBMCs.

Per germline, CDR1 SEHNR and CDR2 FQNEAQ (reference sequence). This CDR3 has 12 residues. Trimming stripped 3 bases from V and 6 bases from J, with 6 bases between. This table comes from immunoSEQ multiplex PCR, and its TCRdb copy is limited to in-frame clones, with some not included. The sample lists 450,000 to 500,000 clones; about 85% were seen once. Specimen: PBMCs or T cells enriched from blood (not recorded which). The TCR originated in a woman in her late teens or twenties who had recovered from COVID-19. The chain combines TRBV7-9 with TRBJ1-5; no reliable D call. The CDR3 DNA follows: TGTGCCAGCAGCTTCCCCGGTCAGCCCCAGCATTTT. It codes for CASSFPGQPQHF.